This T cell receptor (beta chain) was identified during a study of blood T cell repertoires in COVID-19. In the study overall: Sites across the United States, Italy and Spain contributed samples from acute and convalescent COVID-19.

How the authors handled the data: Amplification of reference gene primers provided the estimated nucleated cell counts. TCRdb's copy holds only in-frame clones and misses some; the assay was immunoSEQ multiplex PCR. The V and J calls and clone size were taken over from that table, and D and trimming were inferred from the DNA. The table includes about 250,000 clones, 80% to 85% detected once. The length of the CDR3 is 11 residues. Germline CDR1 and CDR2: SQVTM and ANQGSEA. Trimming took off 7 bases at V and 3 bases at J, with 10 bases between the two ends. Sequenced: peripheral blood. This TCR came from a woman in her forties who had recovered from COVID-19. The rearrangement links TRBV29-1 to TRBJ2-7; tentatively, D is TRBD2 (6 bases). The CDR3 DNA reads as TGCAGCGGCGGGGATGGCTACGAGCAGTACTTC. Translation gives CSGGDGYEQYF.